These T cell receptor beta chains were read from a single sample in a study of blood T cell repertoires in COVID-19. Assay used: immunoSEQ multiplex PCR; TCRdb lists only in-frame clones, some missing. The sample shows about 90,000 clones, more than 80% of them seen only once. The sequencing input was peripheral blood. The receptors were gathered from a human donor in a cohort sampled during active COVID-19. Both conserved end residues are part of each CDR3. A D gene is named only where the DNA matches it firmly. Clone size appears in some rows only: once, few, many, or a class for an expanded clone.

d_call	v_call	clone_size	j_call	cdr3_nt	cdr3_aa
.	TRBV6-5	.	TRBJ1-5	TGTGCCAGCAGTTACCTCCCGACAGTAAACAATCAGCCCCAGCATTTT	CASSYLPTVNNQPQHF
.	TRBV7-9	once	TRBJ1-4	TGTGCCAGCAGCTTAGCGACAGGAGTAGGCGAAAAACTGTTTTTT	CASSLATGVGEKLFF
.	TRBV18	.	TRBJ1-2	TGTGCCAGCTCACCTCCCAGGGACACCTCAGTCTATGGCTACACCTTC	CASSPPRDTSVYGYTF
TRBD2	TRBV25-1	.	TRBJ2-5	TGTGCCAGCAGTGACTACTTACTAGCGGGGGCCAGGGAGACCCAGTACTTC	CASSDYLLAGARETQYF
.	TRBV7-9	once	TRBJ1-2	TGTGCCAGCAGCTTACCGGTGGGCCATGGCTACACCTTC	CASSLPVGHGYTF
.	TRBV9	.	TRBJ1-2	TGTGCCAGCAGCGTAGAGGGGCAGATCTATGGCTACACCTTC	CASSVEGQIYGYTF
TRBD1	TRBV5-1	.	TRBJ1-2	TGCGCCAGCAGCCAAGGGACAGGGGGTGACGGCTACACCTTC	CASSQGTGGDGYTF
.	TRBV7-9	.	TRBJ1-4	TGTGCCAGCAGCGACAGAAACGGGTACAATAATGAAAAACTGTTTTTT	CASSDRNGYNNEKLFF
.	TRBV5-1	.	TRBJ2-1	TGCGCCAGCAGCTTGGTTAGCGCCCACAATGAGCAGTTCTTC	CASSLVSAHNEQFF
.	TRBV7-2	.	TRBJ2-3	TGTGCCAGCAGCTTAGACCGGGGAGGGCAGTATTTT	CASSLDRGGQYF
.	TRBV6-5	.	TRBJ2-2	TGTGCCAGCAGCCGAACAGGGGGGGCCGGGGAGCTGTTTTTT	CASSRTGGAGELFF
.	TRBV21-1	.	TRBJ2-1	TGTGCCAGCAGCAAAGTAACAGGGAGGTTCTTC	CASSKVTGRFF
TRBD2	TRBV6-5	.	TRBJ2-3	TGTGCCAGCGGGTTAGCGGGGGGGGAAGATACGCAGTATTTT	CASGLAGGEDTQYF
TRBD2	TRBV11-2	.	TRBJ2-3	TGTGCCAGCAGCCAGAGGACTAGCGGCCTCCCTAGCACAGATACGCAGTATTTT	CASSQRTSGLPSTDTQYF
TRBD1	TRBV5-1	.	TRBJ2-5	TGCGCCAGCAGCCCGCCCGGGACAGGGAGTATCGAGACCCAGTACTTC	CASSPPGTGSIETQYF
.	TRBV4-1	.	TRBJ2-5	TGCGCCAGCAGCCAAGATCAGGGGGGACAAGAGACCCAGTACTTC	CASSQDQGGQETQYF
TRBD2	TRBV9	.	TRBJ2-5	TGTGCCAGCAGCGTAGGCGCTAGCGGGGGGCTTGGAGAGACCCAGTACTTC	CASSVGASGGLGETQYF
.	TRBV7-9	.	TRBJ1-6	TGTGCCAGCAGCTTAGAGGGAGACTCACCCCTCCACTTT	CASSLEGDSPLHF
TRBD1	TRBV7-9	.	TRBJ1-4	TGTGCCAGCAGCTTTCGGACAGGGAGGGAAACTAATGAAAAACTGTTTTTT	CASSFRTGRETNEKLFF
.	TRBV5-4	.	TRBJ1-2	TGTGCCAGCAGCTTTAGCGCTAACTATGGCTACACCTTC	CASSFSANYGYTF
.	TRBV3-1/TRBV3-2	.	TRBJ1-2	TGTGCCAGCAGTTCCAATAGGTTTCTAGCTAACTATGGCTACACCTTC	CASSSNRFLANYGYTF
TRBD2	TRBV5-8	.	TRBJ2-1	TGTGCCAGCAGCGGGTTGACTAGCGGGGCTGGTTACAATGAGCAGTTCTTC	CASSGLTSGAGYNEQFF
.	TRBV7-2	.	TRBJ1-5	TGTGCCAGCAGCTTAGCGAAGCCCACTCAGCCCCAGCATTTT	CASSLAKPTQPQHF
.	TRBV7-8	.	TRBJ1-1	TGTGCCAGCAGCTTATCCCTAAACACTGAAGCTTTCTTT	CASSLSLNTEAFF
.	TRBV7-3	.	TRBJ2-2	TGTGCCAGCAGCTCTGGACTGGCCACCGGGGAGCTGTTTTTT	CASSSGLATGELFF
.	TRBV3-1/TRBV3-2	few	TRBJ2-7	TGTGCCAGCAGCCGACGAACAGGGGAGGAGTACTTC	CASSRRTGEEYF
.	TRBV20-1	.	TRBJ1-1	TGTTTAGGGGCGCGGAAAACTGAAGCTTTCTTT	CLGARKTEAFF
TRBD1	TRBV10-3	.	TRBJ1-1	TGTGCCATCAGACCGACAGGGGGCGGCCCTGAAGCTTTCTTT	CAIRPTGGGPEAFF
TRBD2	TRBV5-1	.	TRBJ2-3	TGCGCCAGCAGCACAGGACTAGCGGGGTCAGATACGCAGTATTTT	CASSTGLAGSDTQYF
.	TRBV28	.	TRBJ1-6	TGTGCCAGCAGTCCCCCACCTGGCGGCCGGAAAAATTCACCCCTCCACTTT	CASSPPPGGRKNSPLHF
.	TRBV2	.	TRBJ2-3	TGTGCCAGCAGTGCAACAGGGACAGATACGCAGTATTTT	CASSATGTDTQYF
.	TRBV19	.	TRBJ1-2	TGTGCCAGTAGTATTAGTCGGGGGAGCTATGGCTACACCTTC	CASSISRGSYGYTF
TRBD1	TRBV12-5	.	TRBJ2-7	TGTGCTAGTGGTTTAGTATACGGACAGGGGGGACCTTCCTACGAGCAGTACTTC	CASGLVYGQGGPSYEQYF
TRBD1	TRBV7-3	few	TRBJ2-3	TGTGCCAGCAGTTGGGACAGGGGCGATACGCAGTATTTT	CASSWDRGDTQYF
TRBD2	TRBV19	few	TRBJ2-6	TGTGCCAGTAGTATGCGGGGGGCAATGTCTGGGGCCAACGTCCTGACTTTC	CASSMRGAMSGANVLTF
.	TRBV5-1	few	TRBJ2-4	TGCGCCAGCAGCTTGGCAGGGGCCGGAGCCAAAAACATTCAGTACTTC	CASSLAGAGAKNIQYF
TRBD1	TRBV18	.	TRBJ2-1	TGTGCCAGCTCCCAGGACAGGGAAGTCTACAATGAGCAGTTCTTC	CASSQDREVYNEQFF
TRBD1	TRBV4-1	.	TRBJ2-5	TGCGCCAGCAGCCAAGGCAGGGGGTTCCAAGAGACCCAGTACTTC	CASSQGRGFQETQYF
TRBD1	TRBV27	.	TRBJ1-5	TGTGCCAGCAGTAAACAGGGGGCTAGTCAGCCCCAGCATTTT	CASSKQGASQPQHF
TRBD1	TRBV5-1	once	TRBJ2-2	TGCGCCAGCAGTCTTTCGGACAGGGGCTCCGGGGAGCTGTTTTTT	CASSLSDRGSGELFF
.	TRBV6-5	once	TRBJ2-7	TGTGCCAGCGGGGACAATTCCTACGAGCAGTACTTC	CASGDNSYEQYF
TRBD1	TRBV18	.	TRBJ1-1	TGTGCCAGCTCAAGGGACAGGGGATCCGCTGAAGCTTTCTTT	CASSRDRGSAEAFF
TRBD1	TRBV25-1	.	TRBJ1-6	TGTGCCAGCAAAGGACAGGGGGACTCACCCCTCCACTTT	CASKGQGDSPLHF
.	TRBV18	.	TRBJ2-7	TGTGCCAGCTCACCTACAGGGATGGGCGAGCAGTACTTC	CASSPTGMGEQYF
.	TRBV7-9	.	TRBJ1-1	TGTGCCAGCAGCTCCGGGGGGTTCACTGAAGCTTTCTTT	CASSSGGFTEAFF
.	TRBV18	.	TRBJ2-1	TGTGCCAGCTCACCGTCCTCCCGGGGGTCGGACAATGAGCAGTTCTTC	CASSPSSRGSDNEQFF
TRBD1	TRBV11-3	.	TRBJ2-3	TGTGCCAGCAGCCCCAGGGACAGTGCGGATACGCAGTATTTT	CASSPRDSADTQYF
TRBD1	TRBV10-3	.	TRBJ2-7	TGTGCCATCAGCACTCGACCCGGGACAGGGTTTTACGAGCAGTACTTC	CAISTRPGTGFYEQYF
TRBD2	TRBV2	.	TRBJ2-3	TGTGCCAGCAGTGAATCCCCCCCATTAGCGGGGGCGAGCACAGATACGCAGTATTTT	CASSESPPLAGASTDTQYF
.	TRBV6-4	few	TRBJ2-7	TGTGCCAGCAGTGACCAAACGACAGCCTCCTACGAGCAGTACTTC	CASSDQTTASYEQYF
TRBD1	TRBV7-6	.	TRBJ2-1	TGTGCCAGCAGCTCGAGACAGGGGTCTGGGAATGAGCAGTTCTTC	CASSSRQGSGNEQFF
.	TRBV19	.	TRBJ1-5	TGTGCCAGTAGTTCTCCGGGGAAGGGAGGAAGCAATCAGCCCCAGCATTTT	CASSSPGKGGSNQPQHF
TRBD1	TRBV7-3	.	TRBJ1-4	TGTGCCAGCAGCTTAACGTTTGACAGGGGTATTTGGGATGAAAAACTGTTTTTT	CASSLTFDRGIWDEKLFF
TRBD2	TRBV15	.	TRBJ2-5	TGTGCCACCAGCGGATACCACCGAACTAGCGGGCGGGAGACCCAGTACTTC	CATSGYHRTSGRETQYF
TRBD2	TRBV5-1	.	TRBJ2-3	TGCGCCAGCAGCTTGTTCCGGACTAGCGGGGGCCGGGCAGATACGCAGTATTTT	CASSLFRTSGGRADTQYF
TRBD1	TRBV7-2	.	TRBJ2-7	TGTGCCAGCAGCTTATTTACGTCAGGGGGTGCCTACGAGCAGTACTTC	CASSLFTSGGAYEQYF
TRBD2	TRBV19	.	TRBJ2-7	TGTGCCAGTAGTATTTCAACGGCGGGGGGGCGCGACGAGCAGTACTTC	CASSISTAGGRDEQYF
TRBD1	TRBV4-1	.	TRBJ1-2	TGCGCCAGCAGCCGGGACAGGGACTATGGCTACACCTTC	CASSRDRDYGYTF
.	TRBV23-1	.	TRBJ1-1	TGCGCCAGCAGCTGGAGTTTGAACACTGAAGCTTTCTTT	CASSWSLNTEAFF
TRBD1	TRBV25-1	.	TRBJ1-2	TGTGCCAGCAGTGACCCCAGGGGGTCCAACTATGGCTACACCTTC	CASSDPRGSNYGYTF